The 2 T cell receptor beta chains listed next were all sequenced from one sample in a study of blood T cell repertoires in COVID-19. TCRdb's table, derived via immunoSEQ multiplex PCR, lists solely in-frame clones and lacks some. The sample has a few hundred thousand clones, 80% to 90% seen once. The specimen sequenced was PBMCs or T cells enriched from blood (not recorded which). The receptors were gathered from a woman between 18 and 29 years old who had recovered from COVID-19.

The chain employs TRBV11-1 and TRBJ2-7; maybe TRBD1 (6 bases). The CDR3 is 13 residues long. Trimming removed 3 bases at V and 0 bases at J, with 6 bases between. The V gene's germline CDR1 is SGHAT and CDR2 FQDESV (reference sequence). CDR3 sequence: CASSLDSSYEQYF. CDR3 DNA sequence: TGTGCCAGCAGCTTGGACAGCTCCTACGAGCAGTACTTC.

V gene TRBV2 combines with J gene TRBJ2-5; maybe TRBD2 (6 bases). Trimming took off 8 bases at V and 2 bases at J, with 9 bases between the two ends. The CDR3 is 12 residues long. The V gene's germline CDR1 is SNHLY and CDR2 FYNNEI. The CDR3 protein is CASRRGQETQYF. Here the CDR3 DNA reads TGTGCCAGCCGCCGGGGGCAAGAGACCCAGTACTTC. The full variable domain, completed using reference TRBV2 and TRBJ2-5, is EPEVTQTPSHQVTQMGQEVILRCVPISNHLYFYWYRQILGQKVEFLVSFYNNEISEKSEIFDDQFSVERPDGSNFTLKIRSTKLEDSAMYFCASRRGQETQYFGPGTRLLVL.